The 14 T cell receptor beta chains below come from one sample, sequenced in a study of T-cell reconstitution after alpha-beta-depleted transplantation in children. Preparing the TCRbeta library involved the use of unique molecular identifiers. TCRdb ran MiXCR on the PCR reads and lists one entry per CDR3 protein. The data show 440,000 or so distinct CDR3 sequences, roughly a tenth seen once. The sample here was PBMCs from the stem cell graft donor, taken from the stem cell graft. These receptors came from a human donor who donated a stem cell graft to a child with acute myeloid leukemia.

The chain couples TRBV29-1 to TRBJ1-1; D unclear. The germline V gene encodes CDR1 SQVTM and CDR2 ANQGSEA. The V and J ends lost 6 bases and 0 bases respectively, with 11 bases between them. The CDR3 runs 13 residues. The CDR3 DNA sequence: TGCAGCGTAGAGACATTTATGAACACTGAAGCTTTCTTT. This gives the protein CSVETFMNTEAFF.

This clonotype occurred a few times. The J gene is TRBJ1-2, the V gene TRBV30; 8 positions match TRBD1. The CDR3 is 13 amino acids. CDR1 is GTSNPN and CDR2 is SVGIG in the germline V gene (reference sequence). Trimming at V came to 4 bases and at J to 8 bases, leaving 9 bases not matched to a gene. CDR3 in amino acids: CAWTPPRDRGYTF. The CDR3 bases are TGTGCCTGGACGCCTCCCCGGGACAGGGGCTACACCTTC.

This rearrangement joins TRBV7-9 to TRBJ1-5; D gene unclear. The germline CDR1 and CDR2 sequences are SEHNR and FQNEAQ (reference sequence). V lost 1 base, J lost 0 bases, and 10 bases lay in between. The CDR3 contains 16 residues. The CDR3 DNA follows: TGTGCCAGCAGCTTAGGGCCACCTTATAGCAATCAGCCCCAGCATTTT. This encodes CASSLGPPYSNQPQHF.

This rearrangement joins TRBV29-1 to TRBJ2-1; a weak D match, TRBD2 (7 bases). The CDR3 spans 13 residues. The germline V gene encodes CDR1 SQVTM and CDR2 ANQGSEA. V was shortened by 2 bases and J by 12 bases, with 17 bases between the two germline ends. The CDR3 DNA reads TGCAGCGTTGAAAGGGGGGAGGGCTATGCGCAGTTCTTC. Amino acid sequence: CSVERGEGYAQFF.

The CDR3 reads CASSYSGGARGSTGELFF. CDR3 DNA sequence: TGTGCCAGCAGTTACTCGGGAGGGGCGAGGGGTAGCACCGGGGAGCTGTTTTTT. This chain uses TRBV6-5 with TRBJ2-2, with 7 bases aligning to TRBD2. V gave up 0 bases and J gave up 4 bases; unmatched junction bases: 11. CDR1 MNHEY and CDR2 SVGAGI come from the germline V gene. The CDR3 runs 18 residues.

This clonotype has a handful of counts. V is TRBV5-1 and J is TRBJ2-6; D may be TRBD2 (5 bases). Trimming took 0 bases from V and 0 from J, leaving 13 bases between them. Germline V gives CDR1 SGHRS, CDR2 YFSETQ. The CDR3 covers 18 residues. Here the CDR3 reads CASSLDLAGISGANVLTF. The CDR3 DNA follows: TGCGCCAGCAGCTTGGATCTAGCAGGAATCTCTGGGGCCAACGTCCTGACTTTC.

This clonotype came up once. This chain uses TRBV6-1 with TRBJ2-3; no firm D call. Germline assignment: CDR1 MNHNS and CDR2 SASEGT. The germline V and J ends were trimmed by 6 bases and 4 bases, with 11 bases remaining between them. This CDR3 spans 13 amino acids. Here the CDR3 DNA reads TGTGCCAGCAGCCGAAGTTATTCAGATACGCAGTATTTT. Amino acid sequence: CASSRSYSDTQYF.

A note on this clonotype: The junction differs from germline at one of its ends, possibly a read error. The V call is TRBV12-3 or TRBV12-4, the J call TRBJ2-1; D is perhaps TRBD1 (5 bases). The CDR3 runs to 15 residues. CDR3 region: CASSLGWGSDNEQFF. For the CDR3, the DNA is TGTGCCAGCAGTTTGGGTTGGGGCTCCGACAATGAGCAGTTCTTC.

This clonotype showed up just a few times. The V gene is TRBV30, the J gene TRBJ1-1, with D uncertain. Germline V CDR1 and CDR2: GTSNPN, SVGIG (reference sequence). Trimming stripped 2 bases from V and 5 bases from J, with 6 bases between. The CDR3 is 11 amino acids. This CDR3 is CAWSRQTEAFF. The CDR3 coding sequence is TGTGCCTGGAGTCGGCAGACTGAAGCTTTCTTT.

The chain is built from TRBV7-2 and TRBJ2-2; tentatively, D is TRBD1 (6 bases). The CDR3 has 14 amino acids. Trimming took off 7 bases at V and 0 bases at J, with 9 bases between the two ends. Germline V gene lookup returns CDR1 SGHTA and CDR2 FQGNSA. The CDR3 region is CASNREANTGELFF. The CDR3, as DNA: TGTGCCAGCAACAGGGAAGCGAACACCGGGGAGCTGTTTTTT. Looking up the rest from reference TRBV7-2 and TRBJ2-2 gives the full variable domain: GAGVSQSPSNKVTEKGKDVELRCDPISGHTALYWYRQSLGQGLEFLIYFQGNSAPDKSGLPSDRFSAERTGGSVSTLTIQRTQQEDSAVYLCASNREANTGELFFGEGSRLTVL.

This chain uses TRBV19 with TRBJ2-7; D perhaps matches TRBD2 (6 bases). The germline CDR1 and CDR2 sequences are LNHDA and SQIVND (reference sequence). The CDR3 is 14 amino acids. V lost 6 bases to trimming and J lost 0 bases, with 12 bases between them. The CDR3 DNA follows: TGTGCCAGTAGACTAGCTTCCAGCTCCTACGAGCAGTACTTC. As protein: CASRLASSSYEQYF.

This clonotype has a count of ten or more. J is TRBJ2-3 and V is TRBV10-3; possibly TRBD1 for D (5 bases). Per germline, CDR1 ENHRY and CDR2 SYGVKD. Trimming stripped 3 bases from V and 1 base from J, with 11 bases between. The CDR3 is 15 residues long. DNA for the CDR3: TGTGCCATCAGTGATATAAGGGGTCGCACAGATACGCAGTATTTT. This gives the protein CAISDIRGRTDTQYF.

In this sample, this clonotype turned up many times. The rearrangement joins TRBV12-3 or TRBV12-4 to TRBJ2-3; a weak D match, TRBD2 (5 bases). The CDR3 is 14 amino acids. The V gene lost 1 base and the J gene lost 8 bases, with 13 bases spanning the gap. CDR3 in DNA: TGTGCCAGCAGTTTAGACTCGCCGCTAGCTACGCAGTATTTT. Residues: CASSLDSPLATQYF.

This clonotype was detected only a few times. V gene TRBV7-9 combines with J gene TRBJ2-5; D unresolved. V was clipped by 1 base and J by 1 base, with 13 bases between them. The CDR3 has 16 residues. Germline V gives CDR1 SEHNR, CDR2 FQNEAQ (reference sequence). The CDR3 DNA sequence: TGTGCCAGCAGCTTAGGGATCGTTGGGCCCCAAGAGACCCAGTACTTC. Amino acids: CASSLGIVGPQETQYF.